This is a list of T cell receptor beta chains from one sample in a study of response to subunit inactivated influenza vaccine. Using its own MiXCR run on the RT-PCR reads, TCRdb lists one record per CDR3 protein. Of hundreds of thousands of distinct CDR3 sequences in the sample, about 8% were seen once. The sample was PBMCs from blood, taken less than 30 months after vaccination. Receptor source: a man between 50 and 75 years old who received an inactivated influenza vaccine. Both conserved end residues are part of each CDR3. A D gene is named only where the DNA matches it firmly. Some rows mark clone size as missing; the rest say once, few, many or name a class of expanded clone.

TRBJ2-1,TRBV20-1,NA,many,CSATDLGNEQFF,TGCAGTGCTACGGACTTGGGGAATGAGCAGTTCTTC
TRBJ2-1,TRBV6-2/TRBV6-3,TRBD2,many,CASSGAGGPNEQFF,TGTGCCAGCAGTGGGGCGGGAGGACCGAATGAGCAGTTCTTC
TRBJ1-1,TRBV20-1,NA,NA,CSAYLRRMNTEPFF,TGCAGTGCTTACCTGCGCCGTATGAACACTGAACCTTTCTTT
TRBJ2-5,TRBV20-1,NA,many,CSASFRGTQYF,TGCAGTGCTTCATTCCGTGGGACCCAGTACTTC
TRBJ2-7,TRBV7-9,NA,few,CASSEHSGYEQYF,TGTGCCAGCAGCGAACATTCGGGCTACGAGCAGTACTTC
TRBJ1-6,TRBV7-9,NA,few,CASSLSQGFSPLHF,TGTGCCAGCAGCTTGAGTCAGGGGTTCTCACCCCTCCACTTT
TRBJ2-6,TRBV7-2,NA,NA,CASSLVGDAGANVLTF,TGTGCCAGCAGCTTAGTTGGGGACGCCGGGGCCAACGTCCTGACTTTC
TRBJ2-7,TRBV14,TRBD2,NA,CASSQDRLAGRSSPYEQYF,TGTGCCAGCAGCCAAGATCGACTAGCGGGACGCTCTAGCCCCTACGAGCAGTACTTC
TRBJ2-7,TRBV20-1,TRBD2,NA,CSASRLAGGGTYEQYF,TGCAGTGCTAGTCGACTAGCGGGAGGGGGAACCTACGAGCAGTACTTC
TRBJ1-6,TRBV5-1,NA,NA,CASSFASGFNSPLHF,TGCGCCAGCAGCTTTGCGTCGGGGTTTAATTCACCCCTCCACTTT
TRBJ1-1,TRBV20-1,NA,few,CSAREGLNTEAFF,TGCAGTGCTAGAGAAGGGTTGAACACTGAAGCTTTCTTT
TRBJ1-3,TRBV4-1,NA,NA,CASSLGNALPIYF,TGCGCCAGCAGCCTGGGGAATGCCCTCCCCATATATTTT
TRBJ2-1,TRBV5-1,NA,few,CASSWTTGSDYNEQFF,TGCGCCAGCAGCTGGACAACAGGTTCCGACTACAATGAGCAGTTCTTC
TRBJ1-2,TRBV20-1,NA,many,CSAQDYSNYGYTF,TGCAGTGCGCAGGACTACTCGAACTATGGCTACACCTTC
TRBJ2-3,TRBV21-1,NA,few,CASSKEETDPVDTQYF,TGTGCCAGCAGCAAAGAAGAGACAGACCCCGTAGATACGCAGTATTTT
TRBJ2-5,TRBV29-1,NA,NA,CSVEGVRVEETQYF,TGCAGCGTTGAGGGCGTGCGGGTTGAAGAGACCCAGTACTTC
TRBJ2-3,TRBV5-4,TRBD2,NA,CASSLSLAGSDTQYF,TGTGCCAGCAGCTTGTCACTAGCGGGATCAGATACGCAGTATTTT
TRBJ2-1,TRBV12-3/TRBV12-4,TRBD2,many,CASSFNRGGLNYNEQFF,TGTGCCAGCAGTTTTAATCGGGGGGGTCTCAACTACAATGAGCAGTTCTTC
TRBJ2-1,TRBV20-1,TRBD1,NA,CSASPGQGAYNEQFF,TGCAGTGCTAGTCCCGGACAGGGGGCTTACAATGAGCAGTTCTTC
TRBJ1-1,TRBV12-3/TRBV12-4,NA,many,CASTNVDWDSNTEAFF,TGTGCCAGCACAAACGTAGATTGGGATTCAAACACTGAAGCTTTCTTT
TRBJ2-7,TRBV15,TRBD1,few,CATSTSRDRAYEQYF,TGTGCCACCAGCACTTCCCGGGACAGGGCCTACGAGCAGTACTTC
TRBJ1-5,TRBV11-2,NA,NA,CASRPRAGAYNQPQHF,TGTGCCAGCAGACCCCGGGCCGGGGCATACAATCAGCCCCAGCATTTT
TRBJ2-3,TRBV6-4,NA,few,CASRRQATDTQYF,TGTGCCAGCAGAAGACAGGCTACAGATACGCAGTATTTT
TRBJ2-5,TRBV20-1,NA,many,CSARDVSQQETQYF,TGCAGTGCTAGAGATGTGAGTCAGCAAGAGACCCAGTACTTC
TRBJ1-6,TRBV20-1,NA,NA,CSASGRVYSPLHF,TGCAGTGCTAGTGGCAGGGTCTATTCACCCCTCCACTTT
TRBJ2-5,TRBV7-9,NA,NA,CASSLDSSQEIQYF,TGTGCCAGCAGCTTAGACAGCTCTCAAGAGATCCAGTACTTC
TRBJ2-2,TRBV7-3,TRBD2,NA,CASSFPTSGTVTGELFF,TGTGCCAGCAGCTTCCCGACTAGCGGGACGGTCACCGGGGAGCTGTTTTTT
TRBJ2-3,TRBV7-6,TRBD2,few,CASSSSGRTDTQYF,TGTGCCAGCAGCTCTAGCGGGAGAACAGATACGCAGTATTTT
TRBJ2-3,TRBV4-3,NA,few,CASSQDRAGADTQYF,TGCGCCAGCAGCCAAGATAGAGCCGGGGCGGATACGCAGTATTTT
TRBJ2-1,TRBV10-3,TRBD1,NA,CAIRQMTGGGYNEQFF,TGTGCCATCAGGCAGATGACAGGGGGCGGGTACAATGAGCAGTTCTTC
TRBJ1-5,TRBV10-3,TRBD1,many,CATGQAISQPQHF,TGTGCCACCGGACAGGCAATAAGTCAGCCCCAGCATTTT
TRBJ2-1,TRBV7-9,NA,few,CASSLRVVGMNEQFF,TGTGCCAGCAGCTTAAGGGTGGTTGGCATGAATGAGCAGTTCTTC
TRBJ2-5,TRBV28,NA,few,CASALFDSLVETQYF,TGTGCCAGCGCTCTATTTGACTCCCTCGTAGAGACCCAGTACTTC
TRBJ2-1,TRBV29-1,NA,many,CSVERNEQFF,TGCAGCGTTGAACGGAATGAGCAGTTCTTC
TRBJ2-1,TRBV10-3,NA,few,CAISESVAASSYNEQFF,TGTGCCATCAGTGAGTCTGTAGCGGCGAGCTCCTACAATGAGCAGTTCTTC
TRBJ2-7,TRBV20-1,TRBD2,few,CSARELGTSSYEQYF,TGCAGTGCTAGAGAGTTAGGGACTAGCTCCTACGAGCAGTACTTC
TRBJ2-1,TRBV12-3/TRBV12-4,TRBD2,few,CASSPGLAGGPHEQFF,TGTGCCAGCAGTCCGGGACTAGCGGGAGGGCCGCATGAGCAGTTCTTC
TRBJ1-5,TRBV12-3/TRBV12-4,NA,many,CASSGRNQPQHF,TGTGCCAGCAGCGGACGTAATCAGCCCCAGCATTTT
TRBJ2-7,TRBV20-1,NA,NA,CSARGVLNYEQYF,TGCAGTGCTAGAGGGGTTCTGAATTACGAGCAGTACTTC
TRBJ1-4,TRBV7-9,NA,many,CASSQNTATNEKLFF,TGTGCCAGCAGCCAAAACACAGCAACTAATGAAAAACTGTTTTTT
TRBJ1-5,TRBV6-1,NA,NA,CASSDIRGDQPQHF,TGTGCCAGCAGTGATATAAGGGGAGATCAGCCCCAGCATTTT
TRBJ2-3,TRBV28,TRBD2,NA,CASSSGGGPGTDTQYF,TGTGCCAGCAGTTCCGGGGGAGGGCCGGGCACAGATACGCAGTATTTT
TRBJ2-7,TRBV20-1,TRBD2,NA,CSASRGGEQYF,TGCAGTGCTAGTCGGGGGGGCGAGCAGTACTTC
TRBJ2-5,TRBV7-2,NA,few,CASSSGLLETQYF,TGTGCCAGCAGCTCGGGACTCCTAGAGACCCAGTACTTC
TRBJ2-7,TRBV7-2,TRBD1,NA,CASSSDRGSSYEQYF,TGTGCCAGCAGTTCGGACAGGGGAAGCTCCTACGAGCAGTACTTC
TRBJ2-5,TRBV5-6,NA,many,CASSLLASREETQYF,TGTGCCAGCAGCTTGCTGGCCTCCCGGGAAGAGACCCAGTACTTC
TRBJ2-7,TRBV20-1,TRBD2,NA,CSAPQRENPYEQYF,TGCAGTGCTCCGCAGCGGGAGAATCCCTACGAGCAGTACTTC
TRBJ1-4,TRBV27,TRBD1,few,CASSPQGIRNEKLFF,TGTGCCAGCAGTCCACAGGGGATTCGAAATGAAAAACTGTTTTTT
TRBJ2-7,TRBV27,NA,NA,CASSRGPILYEQYF,TGTGCCAGCAGTAGGGGCCCCATCCTCTACGAGCAGTACTTC
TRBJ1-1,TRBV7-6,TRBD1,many,CASSPDRGPEAFF,TGTGCCAGCAGCCCAGACAGGGGCCCTGAAGCTTTCTTT
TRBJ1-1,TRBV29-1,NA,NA,CSVEDKTRTEAFF,TGCAGCGTTGAGGACAAAACGCGGACTGAAGCTTTCTTT
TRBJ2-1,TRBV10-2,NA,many,CASSKTGNTVGNEQFF,TGCGCCAGCAGTAAAACCGGGAACACTGTAGGCAATGAGCAGTTCTTC
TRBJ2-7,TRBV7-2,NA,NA,CASSLAQGISEQYF,TGTGCCAGCAGCTTAGCCCAGGGGATAAGCGAGCAGTACTTC
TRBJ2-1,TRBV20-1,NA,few,CSARDQRAAYNEQFF,TGCAGTGCTAGAGATCAGCGGGCCGCCTACAATGAGCAGTTCTTC
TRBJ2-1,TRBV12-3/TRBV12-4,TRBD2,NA,CASSRTSGLLNEQFF,TGTGCCAGCAGTCGTACTAGCGGGCTACTCAATGAGCAGTTCTTC
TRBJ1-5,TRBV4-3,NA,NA,CASSQEDGDQPQHF,TGCGCCAGCAGCCAAGAGGACGGCGATCAGCCCCAGCATTTT
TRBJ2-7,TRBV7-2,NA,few,CASSPGLELEQYF,TGTGCCAGCAGCCCAGGGTTGGAATTGGAGCAGTACTTC
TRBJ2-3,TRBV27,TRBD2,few,CASSGTSGGTQYF,TGTGCCAGCAGCGGGACTAGCGGGGGGACGCAGTATTTT
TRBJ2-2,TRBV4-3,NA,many,CASSRGLNTGELFF,TGCGCCAGCAGTCGAGGGCTCAACACCGGGGAGCTGTTTTTT